This TCR beta chain was retrieved from a study of T-cell memory formation after mild COVID-19. V shed 0 bases and J shed 2 bases, with 13 bases lying between them. The CDR3 length is 16 residues. From germline, CDR1 is LNHNV and CDR2 YYDKDF (reference sequence). TCRdb processed the 5' RACE reads anew with MiXCR; each CDR3 protein has one entry. The repertoire has 500,000 to 600,000 distinct CDR3 sequences, under 20% of them found once; the top ten carry around 11%. The table lists this clonotype with a few counts. The sample was PBMCs or a T cell subset sorted from them (not recorded which). This rearrangement joins TRBV15 to TRBJ1-2; possible D gene TRBD1, 5 bases. This TCR derives from an adult woman who had mild COVID-19 (a few samples of this study predate the infection). Cell type and time point are not known. This chain's CDR3 is CATSREGGGVNYGYTF. The CDR3 DNA sequence: TGTGCCACCAGCAGAGAAGGCGGGGGTGTCAACTATGGCTACACCTTC.